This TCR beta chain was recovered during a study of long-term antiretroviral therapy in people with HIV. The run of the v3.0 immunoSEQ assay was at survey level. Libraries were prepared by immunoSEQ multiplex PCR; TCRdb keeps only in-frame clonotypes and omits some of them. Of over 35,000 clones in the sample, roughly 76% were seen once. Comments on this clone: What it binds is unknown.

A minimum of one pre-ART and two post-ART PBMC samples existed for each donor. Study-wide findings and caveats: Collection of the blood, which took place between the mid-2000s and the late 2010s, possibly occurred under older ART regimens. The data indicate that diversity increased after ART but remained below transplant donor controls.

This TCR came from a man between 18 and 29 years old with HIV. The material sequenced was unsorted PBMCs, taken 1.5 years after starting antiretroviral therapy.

CDR3 bases: TGTGCCAGTAGTATTCCTAGCGGGGCGAACACCGGGGAGCTGTTTTTT. Residues: CASSIPSGANTGELFF. V is TRBV19 and J is TRBJ2-2; 9 bases align to TRBD2. Trimming took 3 bases from V and 0 from J; bases not matched to a gene: 2. The CDR3 runs to 16 residues. Germline assignment: CDR1 LNHDA and CDR2 SQIVND (reference sequence).